This record concerns one T cell receptor beta chain sequence. CDR1 and CDR2 (germline): MDHEN, SYDVKM. CDR3 length equals 15 residues. The V segment lost 5 bases and the J segment 5 bases; nucleotides outside the gene matches: 8. This sample was taken from a study of blood T cell repertoires in COVID-19. Turning to the study itself: Samples of COVID-19 (acute and convalescent) were obtained from the United States, Italy and Spain. Sources were T cells, B-cell-depleted T cells, or PBMCs; the material itself was cDNA or gDNA.

Original methodology: The assay estimated nucleated cells by amplifying reference gene primers. Here immunoSEQ multiplex PCR was the method, and the copy in TCRdb shows in-frame clones only, minus some. V, J and clone size are those of that table, while D and trimming were read from the DNA. The sample holds roughly 300,000 clones; about nine tenths are singletons and the top ten take 2.2%. Recruited during active infection, patients (from Seattle) were subsequently followed longitudinally. This receptor was identified in a woman in her twenties or thirties with COVID-19, enrolled during active disease. V usage is TRBV28 and J usage is TRBJ1-5; 8 bases agree with TRBD1. Sequencing input: peripheral blood. CDR3 sequence: CASSRDRGWDQPQHF. CDR3 coding DNA: TGTGCCAGCAGTCGTGACAGGGGTTGGGATCAGCCCCAGCATTTT.